This TCR beta chain was profiled in a study of OX40 agonist ivuxolimab in advanced cancers. Study-level background: Patient treatment consisted of intravenous ivuxolimab administration every 2 weeks at 0.01 to 10 mg/kg. Partial responses were recorded for three patients, including one with hepatocellular carcinoma and two with cutaneous melanoma.

Researchers took blood at baseline, on cycle 4 day 1, and on cycle 7 day 1. Measured with immunoSEQ multiplex PCR; TCRdb has only the in-frame clones, and not every one. This table has some 69,000 clones, approximately 90% appearing once. V lost 1 base to trimming and J lost 4 bases, with 14 bases between them. CDR3 length equals 16 residues. CDR1 is SGHTA and CDR2 is FQGTGA in the germline V gene. This receptor was taken from an adult with an advanced solid tumor such as melanoma, head and neck, liver or kidney cancer. Sequences were derived from CD4+ or CD8+ T cells sorted from blood, sampled in a trial of the OX40 agonist ivuxolimab. This chain links TRBV7-3 with TRBJ2-1; D may be TRBD1 or TRBD2 (6 bases each). The CDR3 DNA reads TGTGCCAGCAGCTTAAGGCCGGGGGCGCCGTACAATGAGCAGTTCTTC. This gives the protein CASSLRPGAPYNEQFF. Using reference TRBV7-3 and TRBJ2-1 for the parts outside the CDR3, the full variable domain is GAGVSQTPSNKVTEKGKYVELRCDPISGHTALYWYRQSLGQGPEFLIYFQGTGAADDSGLPNDRFFAVRPEGSVSTLKIQRTERGDSAVYLCASSLRPGAPYNEQFFGPGTRLTVL.